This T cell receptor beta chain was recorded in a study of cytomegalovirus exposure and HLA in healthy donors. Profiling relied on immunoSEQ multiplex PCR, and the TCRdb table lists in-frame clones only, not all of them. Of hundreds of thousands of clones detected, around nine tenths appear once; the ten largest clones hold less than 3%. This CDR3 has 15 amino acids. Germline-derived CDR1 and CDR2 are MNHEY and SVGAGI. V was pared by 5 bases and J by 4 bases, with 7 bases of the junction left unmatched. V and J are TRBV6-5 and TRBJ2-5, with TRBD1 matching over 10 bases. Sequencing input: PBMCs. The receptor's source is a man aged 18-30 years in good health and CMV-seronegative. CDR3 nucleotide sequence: TGTGCCAGCAGTGCGGGACAGGGGAGGGGAGAGACCCAGTACTTC. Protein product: CASSAGQGRGETQYF.